This TCR beta chain was profiled in a study of T-cell memory formation after mild COVID-19. Study-wide points: Pre-infection memory harbored some responding clones, suggesting cross-reactive memory joined. CD4+ clones that contracted lay mainly in CM and EM; CD8+ ones lay in EMRA. Still unconfirmed is whether the second-wave clones peaking on day 37 recognized SARS-CoV-2.

On this clonotype itself: Antigen unknown.

This CDR3 region has 14 residues. Trimming cost V 6 bases and J 2 bases, with 14 bases left between them. TCRdb re-derived calls from the 5' RACE reads in MiXCR, one entry per CDR3 protein. The data contain 150,000 to 200,000 distinct CDR3 sequences, approximately 10% of them seen just once; the ten biggest clones take up roughly 3.8%. This TCR was sampled from a young man who had mild COVID-19 (a few samples of this study predate the infection). Cell type and time point are not known. Sequencing used PBMCs or a T cell subset sorted from them (not recorded which). V is TRBV12-3 or TRBV12-4 and J is TRBJ2-7; D may be TRBD1 (5 bases). The CDR3 sequence is CASRLYLGPYEQYF. The CDR3 DNA reads TGTGCCAGCAGACTTTATCTGGGGCCCTACGAGCAGTACTTC.